The 20 T cell receptor beta chains below come from one sample, sequenced in a study of cytomegalovirus exposure and HLA in healthy donors. Measured with immunoSEQ multiplex PCR; TCRdb has only the in-frame clones, and not every one. The sample shows 110,000 to 150,000 clones, approximately 85% of them seen only once. The specimen was PBMCs. All receptors derive from a woman between 25 and 40 years old in good health and CMV-seronegative.

V gene TRBV29-1 combines with J gene TRBJ1-1; TRBD1 agrees at 9 bases. Germline-derived CDR1 and CDR2 are SQVTM and ANQGSEA. After removal of 5 bases from V and 6 bases from J, the junction contained 7 bases not matched to a gene. This CDR3 has 13 residues. In nucleotides, the CDR3 is TGCAGCGTTAGGGGACAGGGAGACGCTGAAGCTTTCTTT. It is translated as CSVRGQGDAEAFF.

The V call is TRBV2, the J call TRBJ1-2; the D is unclear. V lost 4 bases and J 7 bases, leaving 10 bases between the germline ends. CDR1 and CDR2 (germline): SNHLY, FYNNEI. This CDR3 is built from 12 residues. The CDR3, as DNA: TGTGCCAGCAGTGCGGCAGACTCTGGCTACACCTTC. Its protein product is CASSAADSGYTF.

This sequence joins TRBV18 and TRBJ1-1, with D maybe TRBD1 (5 bases). The CDR3 is made up of 14 amino acids. The V end was cut by 1 base, the J end by 5 bases, with 11 bases between. The germline CDR1 and CDR2 sequences are KGHSH and LQKENI. The CDR3 sequence is CASSPHQGRTEAFF. In nucleotides, the CDR3 is TGTGCCAGCTCACCACATCAGGGAAGGACTGAAGCTTTCTTT. The entire variable domain, with the rest obtained from reference TRBV18 and TRBJ1-1, is as follows: NAGVMQNPRHLVRRRGQEARLRCSPMKGHSHVYWYRQLPEEGLKFMVYLQKENIIDESGMPKERFSAEFPKEGPSILRIQQVVRGDSAAYFCASSPHQGRTEAFFGQGTRLTVV.

The chain recombines TRBV6-5 with TRBJ1-2, with D maybe TRBD1 (6 bases). This CDR3 comprises 14 residues. Trimming left V 2 bases short and J 4 bases short, with 11 bases between. Germline CDR1 reads MNHEY; CDR2 reads SVGAGI. The CDR3 is CASSYLQGSYGYTF. The DNA for the CDR3 is TGTGCCAGCAGTTACCTTCAGGGGAGCTATGGCTACACCTTC.

This chain joins TRBV6-5 and TRBJ2-7; TRBD1 might be the D (5 bases). CDR1 is MNHEY, CDR2 SVGAGI, per germline. There are 14 residues in the CDR3. V gave up 0 bases and J gave up 5 bases, with 11 bases separating them. The CDR3 region is CASSYSRAMNEQYF. In DNA, the CDR3 is TGTGCCAGCAGTTACTCCAGGGCTATGAACGAGCAGTACTTC.

In its sample, this clone was seen a few times. V gene TRBV29-1 combines with J gene TRBJ2-7; 8 bases align to TRBD1. The CDR3 spans 13 residues. The V and J ends lost 7 bases and 4 bases, in that order; junction bases with no gene match: 9. Germline loops: CDR1 SQVTM, CDR2 ANQGSEA. CDR3 bases: TGCAGCGCCTCCCGCGACAGGGGATACGAGCAGTACTTC. Its translation is CSASRDRGYEQYF.

This chain joins TRBV25-1 and TRBJ2-5; no clear D gene. This CDR3 is 16 amino acids long. Germline V gene lookup returns CDR1 MGHDK and CDR2 SYGVNS. Trimming shortened V by 4 bases and J by 3 bases, and 18 bases separated the two germline ends. The DNA for the CDR3 is TGTGCCAGCAGTGGCCTCGGGTGGCTATCAGAAGAGACCCAGTACTTC. It yields the protein CASSGLGWLSEETQYF.

The chain carries TRBV27 and TRBJ2-7; tentative D call: TRBD1 (5 bases). The V gene's germline CDR1 is MNHEY and CDR2 SMNVEV (reference sequence). This CDR3 region has 13 residues. Trimming took 3 bases from V and 4 from J, leaving 10 bases between them. CDR3 coding DNA: TGTGCCAGCAGTTTGTCAGGGTTTTACGAGCAGTACTTC. Its protein is CASSLSGFYEQYF.

V is TRBV11-2 and J is TRBJ2-6; D might be TRBD1 (5 bases). Trimming shortened V by 4 bases and J by 1 base, and 8 bases separated the two germline ends. This CDR3 region has 15 residues. Germline V CDR1 and CDR2: SGHAT, FQNNGV. The CDR3 bases are TGTGCCAGCAGCTCCCGACAGTCTGGGGCCAACGTCCTGACTTTC. Residues: CASSSRQSGANVLTF.

This chain links TRBV7-2 with TRBJ2-7; 15 bases agree with TRBD2. Unmatched junction bases numbered 7, after V lost 2 bases and J lost 2 bases. CDR3 length equals 18 residues. Germline V gene data show CDR1 as SGHTA and CDR2 as FQGNSA. Written as DNA, the CDR3 is TGTGCCAGCAGCTTAAGGACTAGCGGGGGGGCCGCGGCCTACGAGCAGTACTTC. Protein sequence: CASSLRTSGGAAAYEQYF.

The table lists this clone with a few counts. V and J are TRBV6-5 and TRBJ2-7, with 9 nucleotides matching TRBD1. This CDR3 spans 15 amino acids. Trimming removed 8 bases from V and 1 base from J; junction bases left unmatched: 9. Germline loops: CDR1 MNHEY, CDR2 SVGAGI. Here the CDR3 DNA reads TGTGCCAGCGGCACAGGGGGCGCAGGGTCCTACGAGCAGTACTTC. Translating gives CASGTGGAGSYEQYF.

V and J are TRBV5-4 and TRBJ2-7; 9 nucleotides match TRBD1. The trim removed 0 bases at V and 4 bases at J, leaving 5 bases unmatched. Germline assignment: CDR1 SGHNT and CDR2 YYREEE (reference sequence). CDR3 length equals 15 residues. The CDR3 here is CASSLASTGGYEQYF. In DNA, the CDR3 is TGTGCCAGCAGCTTGGCCTCGACAGGGGGTTACGAGCAGTACTTC.

The chain recombines TRBV30 with TRBJ1-4, with D hard to call. The V gene lost 4 bases and the J gene lost 7 bases, with 13 bases spanning the gap. The germline V gene encodes CDR1 GTSNPN and CDR2 SVGIG (reference sequence). The CDR3 runs to 13 residues. The CDR3 protein is CAWTAGSGEKLFF. The CDR3 DNA reads TGTGCCTGGACCGCGGGCAGTGGTGAAAAACTGTTTTTT.

The chain carries TRBV21-1 and TRBJ1-2; the table's D call, TRBD1, was not checked against the DNA. TRBV21-1 is reported as a pseudogene. The CDR3 has 13 residues. CDR3 sequence: CASRDRFNYGYTF. The CDR3 DNA reads TGTGCCAGCAGAGACAGATTTAACTATGGCTACACCTTC.

The V call is TRBV6-1, the J call TRBJ2-1, with TRBD1 identical over 11 bases. Germline V CDR1 and CDR2: MNHNS, SASEGT. This CDR3 is built from 14 residues. The trim removed 6 bases at V and 9 bases at J, leaving 7 bases unmatched. CDR3 in amino acids: CASRTGQGASEQFF. DNA of the CDR3: TGTGCCAGCAGGACCGGACAGGGGGCTAGTGAGCAGTTCTTC.

This chain joins TRBV5-1 and TRBJ2-3; 7 positions match TRBD2. Trimming removed 4 bases from V and 0 bases from J; junction bases left unmatched: 5. CDR3 length equals 15 residues. Germline CDR1 reads SGHRS; CDR2 reads YFSETQ. Written as DNA, the CDR3 is TGCGCCAGCAGCCCGTGGACTAGAAGCACAGATACGCAGTATTTT. Its protein product is CASSPWTRSTDTQYF.

CDR3 sequence reads: CSVVSWPRAFF. The CDR3 DNA is TGCAGCGTTGTCTCTTGGCCGAGGGCTTTCTTT. The chain is built from TRBV29-1 and TRBJ1-1; D call uncertain. V lost 4 bases to trimming and J lost 11 bases, with 14 bases between them. This CDR3 contains 11 residues. From germline, CDR1 is SQVTM and CDR2 ANQGSEA. Combining the CDR3 with reference TRBV29-1 and TRBJ1-1 gives the whole variable domain SAVISQKPSRDICQRGTSLTIQCQVDSQVTMMFWYRQQPGQSLTLIATANQGSEATYESGFVIDKFPISRPNLTFSTLTVSNMSPEDSSIYLCSVVSWPRAFFGQGTRLTVV.

CDR3 nucleotides: TGTGCCTGGAGTAAATATTACAATGAGCAGTTCTTC. This gives the protein CAWSKYYNEQFF. The chain recombines TRBV30 with TRBJ2-1, with no clear D. Trimming stripped 2 bases from V and 4 bases from J, with 6 bases between. There are 12 residues in the CDR3. CDR1 and CDR2 from the germline V gene are GTSNPN and SVGIG (reference sequence).

This chain connects TRBV20-1 to TRBJ2-7; no firm D call. The V end lost 5 bases, the J end lost 0 bases, and 5 bases lay between the germline ends. Germline-derived CDR1 and CDR2 are DFQATT and SNEGSKA (reference sequence). This CDR3 has 11 amino acids. CDR3 loop: CSAYTSYEQYF. The CDR3 DNA is TGCAGTGCTTACACCTCCTACGAGCAGTACTTC.

The chain employs TRBV6-5 and TRBJ2-3, with 9 bases aligning to TRBD1. V shed 9 bases and J 5 bases; nucleotides not matched to a gene: 12. Per the germline V gene, CDR1 is MNHEY and CDR2 is SVGAGI. This CDR3 is built from 15 residues. CDR3 DNA sequence: TGTGCCAGTTCCCAACAGGGGGCTCGGGAAGATACGCAGTATTTT. Residues: CASSQQGAREDTQYF.